Shown below are 21 T cell receptor beta chains from a single sample sequenced in a study of blood T cell repertoires in COVID-19. TCRdb's copy holds only in-frame clones and misses some; the assay was immunoSEQ multiplex PCR. The sample shows 40,000 to 45,000 clones, more than 90% of them seen only once. Specimen: peripheral blood. Receptors originate from a man aged 45-65 years with COVID-19, enrolled during active disease.

The CDR3 DNA is TGCGCCAGCAGCCAAGTCTCAGCAGGGACTGACTATGGCTACACCTTC. This encodes CASSQVSAGTDYGYTF. The V and J genes are TRBV4-1 and TRBJ1-2; TRBD1 is a possible D gene (5 bases). The CDR3 sequence is 16 residues long. Germline CDR1 is MGHRA and CDR2 is YSYEKL. With 1 base removed from V and 3 bases from J, the gap between germline ends came to 15 bases.

V gene TRBV19 combines with J gene TRBJ2-1; 15 positions agree with TRBD2. The CDR3 extends over 19 amino acids. V lost 5 bases to trimming and J lost 1 base; unmatched junction nucleotides: 9. CDR1 is LNHDA and CDR2 is SQIVND in the germline V gene (reference sequence). As DNA, the CDR3 is TGTGCCAGTAGTGCGGGCCGGACTAGCGGGAGGGTATCCTACAATGAGCAGTTCTTC. Its protein is CASSAGRTSGRVSYNEQFF.

The chain employs TRBV6-5 and TRBJ2-7; 9 nucleotides match TRBD1. The CDR3 is 15 amino acids. Germline CDR1 and CDR2: MNHEY and SVGAGI. J lost 4 bases, V lost 0 bases, and 4 bases had no gene match. This CDR3 reads CASSYSTGGIYEQYF. Written as DNA, the CDR3 is TGTGCCAGCAGTTACTCCACAGGGGGCATTTACGAGCAGTACTTC.

The chain recombines TRBV19 with TRBJ1-3; D is undetermined. Germline-derived CDR1 and CDR2 are LNHDA and SQIVND (reference sequence). This CDR3 has 13 amino acids. V lost 11 bases and J lost 0, with 11 bases in between. CDR3 in DNA: TGTGCCGCTTCCGAACACTCTGGAAACACCATATATTTT. Its translation: CAASEHSGNTIYF.

This clone was counted a single time. The CDR3: CASSILAGGPTDTQYF. In DNA, the CDR3 is TGTGCCAGCAGCATACTAGCGGGAGGGCCCACAGATACGCAGTATTTT. This chain links TRBV7-9 with TRBJ2-3, with 13 nucleotides matching TRBD2. The CDR3 is 16 amino acids. V dropped 5 bases and J dropped 2; count of bases not matched to a gene: 4. Per the germline V gene, CDR1 is SEHNR and CDR2 is FQNEAQ (reference sequence).

The chain uses TRBV6-4 and TRBJ2-1; 9 positions match TRBD2. The germline V gene encodes CDR1 MRHNA and CDR2 SNTAGT. V shed 6 bases and J 10 bases; nucleotides not matched to a gene: 7. This CDR3 has 13 residues. CDR3 region: CASSQETSGEQFF. The CDR3, as DNA: TGTGCCAGCAGCCAAGAAACTAGCGGGGAGCAGTTCTTC.

The rearrangement joins TRBV30 to TRBJ1-1; D remains unclear. From germline, CDR1 is GTSNPN and CDR2 SVGIG (reference sequence). The CDR3 totals 14 residues. V was clipped by 4 bases and J by 0 bases, with 12 bases between them. The CDR3 DNA reads as TGTGCCTGGAACTTGGGAGACATGAACACTGAAGCTTTCTTT. It codes for CAWNLGDMNTEAFF.

This clone was counted a few times. The gene calls are TRBV5-6 and TRBJ2-3, with 12 bases matching TRBD2. V lost 4 bases and J lost 2; bases outside the gene matches: 8. CDR1 SGHDT and CDR2 YYEEEE come from the germline V gene. This CDR3 region has 17 residues. The CDR3 sequence: CASSRRLAGDNTDTQYF. The CDR3 nucleotides read TGTGCCAGCAGCAGAAGACTAGCGGGGGACAACACAGATACGCAGTATTTT.

This sequence joins TRBV6-2 or TRBV6-3 and TRBJ1-1; no reliable D call. Trimming removed 2 bases at V and 5 bases at J, with 9 bases between. The CDR3 spans 13 residues. Germline CDR1 reads MNHEY; CDR2 reads SVGEGT. The CDR3 DNA reads TGTGCCAGCAGTTACAACCCGGAGACTGAAGCTTTCTTT. Its translation is CASSYNPETEAFF.

The count of this clone is one. The chain combines TRBV10-2 with TRBJ1-3; no firm D call. The CDR3 is 15 amino acids. The V end lost 3 bases, the J end lost 0 bases, and 9 bases lay between the germline ends. Germline assignment: CDR1 WSHSY and CDR2 SAAADI. The CDR3 here is CASSDRFLSGNTIYF. Here the CDR3 DNA reads TGCGCCAGCAGTGACAGGTTCCTCTCTGGAAACACCATATATTTT.

V and J are TRBV29-1 and TRBJ2-5; the D gene is possibly TRBD1 (6 bases). The CDR3 totals 14 residues. The germline V and J ends were trimmed by 4 bases and 5 bases, with 17 bases remaining between them. Germline V lookup: CDR1 SQVTM, CDR2 ANQGSEA. The CDR3 protein is CSVGGQGTAETQYF. The CDR3 coding sequence is TGCAGCGTTGGAGGGCAGGGGACCGCGGAGACCCAGTACTTC.

This clone has just a few counts. The chain has TRBV12-5 and TRBJ1-1; D is possibly TRBD1 (6 bases). The CDR3 has 14 amino acids. The ends were cut back, 2 bases at V and 0 bases at J, with 7 bases in the middle. Per germline, CDR1 LGHNT and CDR2 FRNRAP. CDR3 sequence: CASGLQGLNTEAFF. The CDR3 region has the DNA TGTGCTAGTGGTTTGCAGGGGCTGAACACTGAAGCTTTCTTT.

V usage is TRBV20-1 and J usage is TRBJ1-2; D is undetermined. CDR3 length equals 11 residues. Germline V gene sequence: CDR1 DFQATT, CDR2 SNEGSKA (reference sequence). The V gene lost 4 bases and the J gene lost 5 bases, with 8 bases spanning the gap. The CDR3 DNA sequence: TGCAGTGCTACCCAGGATTATGGCTACACCTTC. Translating gives CSATQDYGYTF.

CDR3 in amino acids: CAASRMAGSMNEQYF. In nucleotides, the CDR3 is TGTGCCGCCAGCAGGATGGCAGGCTCAATGAACGAGCAGTACTTC. The genes are TRBV6-5 and TRBJ2-7; D remains unclear. The V gene lost 11 bases and the J gene lost 5 bases, with 25 bases spanning the gap. The CDR3 spans 15 residues. Per germline, CDR1 MNHEY and CDR2 SVGAGI.

This clone was observed once. The chain links TRBV2 to TRBJ2-5, with D hard to call. This CDR3 contains 13 residues. The germline gives CDR1 SNHLY, CDR2 FYNNEI. Trimming pared 4 bases from V and 1 base from J, leaving 7 bases between. CDR3 bases: TGTGCCAGCAGTGGGCTAGTCCAAGAGACCCAGTACTTC. Its protein product is CASSGLVQETQYF.

V usage is TRBV10-3 and J usage is TRBJ2-7; D may be TRBD2 (6 bases). The germline V and J ends were trimmed by 4 bases and 0 bases, with 16 bases remaining between them. The CDR3 sequence is 16 residues long. Germline V gene sequence: CDR1 ENHRY, CDR2 SYGVKD. In DNA form, the CDR3 reads TGTGCCATCAGTGTCAAACCCGGGACTTCCTCCTACGAGCAGTACTTC. Encoded protein: CAISVKPGTSSYEQYF.

V gene TRBV7-2 combines with J gene TRBJ1-2; TRBD1 is a possible D gene (6 bases). Trimming took 1 base from V and 2 from J, leaving 11 bases between them. The CDR3 totals 15 residues. The germline gives CDR1 SGHTA, CDR2 FQGNSA. In DNA, the CDR3 is TGTGCCAGCAGCTTAGTCAGGGGCTCCAACTATGGCTACACCTTC. Protein: CASSLVRGSNYGYTF. Full variable domain (missing parts from reference TRBV7-2 and TRBJ1-2): GAGVSQSPSNKVTEKGKDVELRCDPISGHTALYWYRQSLGQGLEFLIYFQGNSAPDKSGLPSDRFSAERTGGSVSTLTIQRTQQEDSAVYLCASSLVRGSNYGYTFGSGTRLTVV.

The chain combines TRBV29-1 with TRBJ1-1, with 7 bases that match TRBD1. J was trimmed by 4 bases and V by 7 bases; bases with no gene match: 9. CDR1 and CDR2 (germline): SQVTM, ANQGSEA. This CDR3 comprises 13 residues. In DNA, the CDR3 is TGCAGCGGCAGCCCGCAGGGGGGCACTGAAGCTTTCTTT. It codes for CSGSPQGGTEAFF.

The chain joins TRBV3-1 (or the pseudogene TRBV3-2) to TRBJ2-7; 9 bases map to TRBD2. The germline V gene encodes CDR1 LGHDT and CDR2 YNNKEL (reference sequence). J gave up 4 bases and V 0 bases, and 7 bases lay outside the gene matches. The CDR3 is 16 amino acids. The CDR3 DNA follows: TGTGCCAGCAGCCAAGATGCGACTAGCGGTAATTACGAGCAGTACTTC. Translating it yields CASSQDATSGNYEQYF.

The rearrangement uses TRBV3-1 (or the pseudogene TRBV3-2) and TRBJ2-3; tentative D call: TRBD2 (6 bases). CDR1 is LGHDT and CDR2 is YNNKEL in the germline V gene (reference sequence). Trimming pared 4 bases from V and 0 bases from J, leaving 8 bases between. The CDR3 contains 14 residues. CDR3 DNA: TGTGCCAGCAGCCCGGGGACTAGCACAGATACGCAGTATTTT. Protein product: CASSPGTSTDTQYF.

This clone was detected once. CDR3: CASSPFGSSSYNEQFF. The CDR3 DNA is TGTGCCAGCAGCCCCTTTGGGTCTAGCTCCTACAATGAGCAGTTCTTC. This chain joins TRBV7-2 and TRBJ2-1; D gene ambiguous. Germline CDR1 SGHTA, CDR2 FQGNSA. Deletions cut 5 bases from V and 0 bases from J, with 14 bases between. This CDR3 is built from 16 residues.